This T cell receptor (beta chain) was sequenced during a study of T cell repertoires in cytomegalovirus infection. Study at large: It can be stated that public TCR beta signatures indicated CMV infection as well as a matching HLA type.

TCRdb re-called the reads with MiXCR, one entry per CDR3 protein. Of 740,000 or so distinct CDR3 sequences listed, approximately 40% are singletons. This clonotype was seen a handful of times. The V gene's germline CDR1 is MDHEN and CDR2 SYDVKM. The J segment lost 12 bases and the V segment lost 5 bases, leaving 12 bases of the junction unmatched. The CDR3 has 13 residues. The sequenced sample consisted of PBMCs. The receptor comes from a human donor in good health (CMV status not recorded). Some clones in this sample may be carry-over from other donors' samples. V gene TRBV28 combines with J gene TRBJ1-1; 7 bases line up with TRBD1. The CDR3 sequence is CASSVHKDRSSFF. The CDR3 DNA is TGTGCCAGCAGTGTCCATAAGGACAGGAGTTCTTTCTTT.